This T cell receptor (beta chain) was sequenced for a study of T cells after yellow fever vaccination. Study-wide context: Libraries from low-cell-number fractions were prepared with the SMART-Seq v4 Ultra Low Input RNA kit.

Generation of TCR cDNA used 5'RACE template switching (which added a universal primer site and UMIs). MiXCR was run by TCRdb on the 5' RACE reads, yielding one entry per CDR3 protein. This table holds a few hundred thousand distinct CDR3 sequences, around 20% found once. Findings of the study overall: Among all clonotypes, a small share was observed in both CD4 and CD8 compartments. Contaminating bulk clonotypes could be abundant in FACS-sorted repertoires.

To note about this clonotype: Its antigen is as yet unknown.

This CDR3 spans 16 amino acids. This receptor was obtained from a man younger than 35 who received the YFV17D yellow fever vaccine. Sample: PBMCs, taken before the yellow fever booster vaccination. V usage is TRBV12-2 and J usage is TRBJ2-5; the tabulated D call, TRBD1, remains unverified against the DNA. TRBV12-2 is a pseudogene segment. The CDR3 DNA reads as TGTGCAAGTCCCAGGGTTGGGGTCGAAGTCCAAGAGACCCAGTACTTC. This encodes CASPRVGVEVQETQYF.